A selection of T cell receptor beta chains follows, all from one sample in a study of T cells in Graves' hyperthyroidism and ophthalmopathy. TCRdb passed the multiplex PCR reads through MiXCR, listing each CDR3 protein once. The sample contains under 400,000 distinct CDR3 sequences, around 15% of which appear only once. The specimen was blood. Source of these receptors: a woman aged 60-75 years with Graves' ophthalmopathy. CDR3s include the opening cysteine and the closing phenylalanine or tryptophan. Each record gives: D gene, J gene, clone size, V gene, CDR3 DNA, CDR3 protein. D genes are given only for firm matches. The listing skips clone size in some rows; elsewhere it reads once, few, many or a size class.

D: TRBD1; J: TRBJ2-3; size: .; V: TRBV7-9; DNA: TGTGCCAGCAGCCCCCCGGGACAGGGAGGAGATACGCAGTATTTT; CDR3: CASSPPGQGGDTQYF
D: .; J: TRBJ2-7; size: .; V: TRBV20-1; DNA: TGCAGTGCTAGACCCAGGGGGGCTTTTGACGAGCAGTACTTC; CDR3: CSARPRGAFDEQYF
D: .; J: TRBJ1-3; size: few; V: TRBV5-6; DNA: TGTGCCAGCAGCTTAAGGGGAGGGTCTTCTGGAAACACCATATATTTT; CDR3: CASSLRGGSSGNTIYF
D: TRBD1; J: TRBJ1-5; size: many; V: TRBV12-3/TRBV12-4; DNA: TGTGCCAGCAGTTTAACCACAGGGGGTCGCAATCAGCCCCAGCATTTT; CDR3: CASSLTTGGRNQPQHF
D: .; J: TRBJ2-2; size: many; V: TRBV7-2; DNA: TGTGCCAGCAGCCACAGCATGGCCCTGTTTTTT; CDR3: CASSHSMALFF
D: .; J: TRBJ1-1; size: many; V: TRBV3-1; DNA: TGTGCCAGCAGCCTACGGGAGGGGGTCACTGAAGCTTTCTTT; CDR3: CASSLREGVTEAFF
D: .; J: TRBJ1-5; size: many; V: TRBV28; DNA: TGTGTCAGCACCCACTTGGACAAAGCCGGCAATCAGCCCCAGCATTTT; CDR3: CVSTHLDKAGNQPQHF
D: TRBD1; J: TRBJ1-5; size: many; V: TRBV20-1; DNA: TGCAGTGCTAGGAAGCGACAGGGGGCGGGAAATCAGCCCCAGCATTTT; CDR3: CSARKRQGAGNQPQHF
D: TRBD1; J: TRBJ1-5; size: many; V: TRBV7-8; DNA: TGTGCCAGCAGTTCAGGGACAGGATATAGCAATCAGCCCCAGCATTTT; CDR3: CASSSGTGYSNQPQHF
D: .; J: TRBJ1-5; size: .; V: TRBV6-1; DNA: TGTGCCACCCCTAACTTGACAGCCCCAGAGCAGCCCCAGCATTTT; CDR3: CATPNLTAPEQPQHF
D: TRBD2; J: TRBJ2-1; size: many; V: TRBV28; DNA: TGTGCCAGCAGTCTACCCCCTTGGGCTAGCGGGAGAGATGAGCAGTTCTTC; CDR3: CASSLPPWASGRDEQFF
D: .; J: TRBJ2-5; size: .; V: TRBV28; DNA: TGTGCCGGCAGGCTTCCGGGGCAAGAGACCCAGTACTTC; CDR3: CAGRLPGQETQYF
D: TRBD1; J: TRBJ2-7; size: many; V: TRBV13; DNA: TGTGCCAGCAGCCTCGGACAGGGAATAAGCGAGCAGTACTTC; CDR3: CASSLGQGISEQYF
D: .; J: TRBJ2-3; size: .; V: TRBV12-3/TRBV12-4; DNA: TGTGCCAGCAGTTTCGTGGCCCCAGATACGCAGTATTTT; CDR3: CASSFVAPDTQYF
D: TRBD2; J: TRBJ2-1; size: many; V: TRBV15; DNA: TGTGCCACCAGCAGAGAGGTGCTAGCGGGAGGGAGCTCCTACAATGAGCAGTTCTTC; CDR3: CATSREVLAGGSSYNEQFF
D: .; J: TRBJ2-7; size: .; V: TRBV9; DNA: TGTGCCAGCAGCGTAGGGGGGGGTAGCGGGACAGGGTCCTACGAGCAGTACTTC; CDR3: CASSVGGGSGTGSYEQYF
D: .; J: TRBJ2-7; size: .; V: TRBV6-1; DNA: TGTGCCAGCAGTGAACAGGGCCACTCCTACGAGCAGTACTTC; CDR3: CASSEQGHSYEQYF
D: .; J: TRBJ1-1; size: many; V: TRBV7-8; DNA: TGTGCCAGCAGCTATACAGGGTACACTGAAGCTTTCTTT; CDR3: CASSYTGYTEAFF
D: .; J: TRBJ2-2; size: many; V: TRBV14; DNA: TGTGCCAGCAGCCTTCGGGGCTACACCGGGGAGCTGTTTTTT; CDR3: CASSLRGYTGELFF
D: TRBD1; J: TRBJ2-3; size: many; V: TRBV24-1; DNA: TGTGCCACCAGTGATTTAAGACAGGGGGCATCGGATACGCAGTATTTT; CDR3: CATSDLRQGASDTQYF
D: TRBD1; J: TRBJ2-2; size: many; V: TRBV29-1; DNA: TGCAGCGTTGAAGTAGACGGACAGGGGTTTACCGGGGAGCTGTTTTTT; CDR3: CSVEVDGQGFTGELFF
D: .; J: TRBJ1-1; size: many; V: TRBV11-3; DNA: TGTGCCAGCGCCTTTACTGGGCAACAAAATGGGGACACTGAAGCTTTCTTT; CDR3: CASAFTGQQNGDTEAFF
D: TRBD2; J: TRBJ2-2; size: many; V: TRBV20-1; DNA: TGCAGTGCTAGGGATGGAGCGGGAGGGCGTACCGGGGAGCTGTTTTTT; CDR3: CSARDGAGGRTGELFF
D: .; J: TRBJ2-3; size: many; V: TRBV7-3; DNA: TGTGCCAGCAGCTTAGGGCGGAGCACAGATACGCAGTATTTT; CDR3: CASSLGRSTDTQYF
D: .; J: TRBJ2-7; size: many; V: TRBV2; DNA: TGTGCCAGCACCAACTCCTACGAGCAGTACTTC; CDR3: CASTNSYEQYF
D: .; J: TRBJ2-3; size: many; V: TRBV2; DNA: TGTGCCAGCAGGGTTGGGACAGATACGCAGTATTTT; CDR3: CASRVGTDTQYF
D: .; J: TRBJ2-1; size: many; V: TRBV12-3/TRBV12-4; DNA: TGTGCCAGCAGTTTACCCAACCTGCCCAATGAGCAGTTCTTC; CDR3: CASSLPNLPNEQFF
D: .; J: TRBJ2-7; size: .; V: TRBV20-1; DNA: TGCAGTGCTTGGGAAGATTCTAATCCTTCCTACGAGCAGTACTTC; CDR3: CSAWEDSNPSYEQYF
D: .; J: TRBJ2-7; size: .; V: TRBV28; DNA: TGTGCCAGCAGCCTAGGGGGCGCGGGATACCACGAGCAGTACTTC; CDR3: CASSLGGAGYHEQYF
D: TRBD1; J: TRBJ1-1; size: few; V: TRBV5-1; DNA: TGCGCCAGCAGCTATGGACAGGGGGCAAATGAAGCTTTCTTT; CDR3: CASSYGQGANEAFF
D: .; J: TRBJ1-5; size: .; V: TRBV2; DNA: TGTGCCAGTCACAGGGTTGGCAATCAGCCCCAGCATTTT; CDR3: CASHRVGNQPQHF
D: .; J: TRBJ1-6; size: many; V: TRBV12-3/TRBV12-4; DNA: TGTGCCAGCAGTCCCCGGGCCTTAGACCGAGGTTCACCCCTCCACTTT; CDR3: CASSPRALDRGSPLHF
D: TRBD2; J: TRBJ2-3; size: .; V: TRBV20-1; DNA: TGCAGTGCTGAAGTTTTAGCGGGAGGCACAGATACGCAGTATTTT; CDR3: CSAEVLAGGTDTQYF
D: .; J: TRBJ2-4; size: .; V: TRBV4-1; DNA: TGCGCCAGCAGCCAAGAAGTGCGGAGTCAGCTCGGCAAAAACATTCAGTACTTC; CDR3: CASSQEVRSQLGKNIQYF
D: .; J: TRBJ2-6; size: .; V: TRBV12-3/TRBV12-4; DNA: TGTGCCAGCAGAGGAGGGGGGGCTGGGGCCAACGTCCTGACTTTC; CDR3: CASRGGGAGANVLTF